This T cell receptor (beta chain) comes out of a study of blood T cells in healthy people across ages. Study-wide results and caveats: Naive T cell percentage strongly correlated with TCR beta diversity.

About this clonotype itself: Its antigen remains unknown. Compared with germline, one end of the junction differs, possibly owing to a read error.

It was with a sample-barcoded 5' primer and a J-beta primer mix that a second PCR of roughly 6 to 12 cycles was run. Via MiXCR, TCRdb re-called the 5' RACE reads, giving one row per CDR3 protein. Seen here are roughly 790,000 distinct CDR3 sequences, 35% to 45% observed once, and the top ten hold 20% to 25%. The receptor was isolated from a woman in her fifties or sixties in good health. The material sequenced was blood.

The CDR3 loop is CASSFTSGGGTDTLYF. In DNA form, the CDR3 reads TGTGCCAGCAGCTTTACTAGCGGGGGGGGCACAGATACGCTGTATTTT. V is TRBV7-2 and J is TRBJ2-3, with 13 bases that match TRBD2. Germline-derived CDR1 and CDR2 are SGHTA and FQGNSA. The CDR3 is 16 residues long.